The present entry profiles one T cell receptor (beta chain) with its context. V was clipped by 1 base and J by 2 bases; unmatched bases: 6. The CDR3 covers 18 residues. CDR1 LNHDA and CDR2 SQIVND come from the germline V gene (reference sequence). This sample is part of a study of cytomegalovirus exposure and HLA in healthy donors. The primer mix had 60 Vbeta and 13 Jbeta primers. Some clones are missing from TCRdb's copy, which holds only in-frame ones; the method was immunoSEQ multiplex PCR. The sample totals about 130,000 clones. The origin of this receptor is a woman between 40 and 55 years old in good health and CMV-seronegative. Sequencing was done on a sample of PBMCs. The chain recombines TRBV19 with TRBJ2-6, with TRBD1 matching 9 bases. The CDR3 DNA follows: TGTGCCAGTAGTATAGTAGGGACAGGGAGGACTGGGGCCAACGTCCTGACTTTC. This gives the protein CASSIVGTGRTGANVLTF.